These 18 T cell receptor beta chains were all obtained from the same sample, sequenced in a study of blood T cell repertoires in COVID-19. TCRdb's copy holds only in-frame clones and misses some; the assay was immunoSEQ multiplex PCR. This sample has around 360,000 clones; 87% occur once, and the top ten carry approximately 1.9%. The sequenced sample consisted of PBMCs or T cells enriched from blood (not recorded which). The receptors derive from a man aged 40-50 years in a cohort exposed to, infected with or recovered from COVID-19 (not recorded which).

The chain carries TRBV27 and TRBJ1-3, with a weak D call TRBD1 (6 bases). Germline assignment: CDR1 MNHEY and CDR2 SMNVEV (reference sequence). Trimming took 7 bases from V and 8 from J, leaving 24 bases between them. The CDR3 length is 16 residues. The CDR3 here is CASNYYPGHSADTIYF. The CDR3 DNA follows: TGTGCCAGCAATTACTATCCGGGACACTCCGCGGACACCATATATTTT.

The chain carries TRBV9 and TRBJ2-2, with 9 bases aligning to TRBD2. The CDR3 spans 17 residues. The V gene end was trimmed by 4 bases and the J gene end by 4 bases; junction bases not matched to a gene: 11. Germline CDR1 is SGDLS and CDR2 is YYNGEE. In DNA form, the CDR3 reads TGTGCCAGCAGCCTAACGGGGGCTAGCGGGACCACCGGGGAGCTGTTTTTT. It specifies CASSLTGASGTTGELFF.

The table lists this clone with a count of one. The CDR3 coding sequence is TGTGCCAGCAGTAGGGGGTTGAACACTGAAGCTTTCTTT. It yields the protein CASSRGLNTEAFF. J is TRBJ1-1 and V is TRBV2; perhaps TRBD1 as D (6 bases). The CDR3 loop spans 13 amino acids. V was trimmed by 5 bases and J by 0 bases, leaving 7 bases between them. Germline loops: CDR1 SNHLY, CDR2 FYNNEI.

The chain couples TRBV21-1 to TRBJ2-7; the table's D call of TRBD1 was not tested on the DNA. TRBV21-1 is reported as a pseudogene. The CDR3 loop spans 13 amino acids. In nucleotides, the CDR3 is TGTGCCCCCGGGGACAGGGCCACCTACGAGCAGTACTTC. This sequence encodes CAPGDRATYEQYF.

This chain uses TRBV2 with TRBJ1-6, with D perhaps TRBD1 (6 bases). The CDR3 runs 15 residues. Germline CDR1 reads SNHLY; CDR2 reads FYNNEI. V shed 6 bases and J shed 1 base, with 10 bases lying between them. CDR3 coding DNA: TGTGCCAGCAGAGCAGGGGAATCCTATAATTCACCCCTCCACTTT. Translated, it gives CASRAGESYNSPLHF.

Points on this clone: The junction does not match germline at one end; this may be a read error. CDR3 DNA sequence: TGTGCCAGCAGCCTAACGGGACTTTTAAATGAGCAGTTCTTC. Translation gives CASSLTGLLNEQFF. The chain has TRBV7-3 and TRBJ2-1; D perhaps matches TRBD2 (6 bases). CDR3 length: 14 amino acids. Germline V gene sequence: CDR1 SGHTA, CDR2 FQGTGA.

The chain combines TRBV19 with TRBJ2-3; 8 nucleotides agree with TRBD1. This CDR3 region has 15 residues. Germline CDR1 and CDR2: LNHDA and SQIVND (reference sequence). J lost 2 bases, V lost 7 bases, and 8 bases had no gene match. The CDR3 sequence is CASILRQGNTDTQYF. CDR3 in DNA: TGTGCCAGTATTCTCCGACAGGGGAACACAGATACGCAGTATTTT. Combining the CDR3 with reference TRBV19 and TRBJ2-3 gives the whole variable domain DGGITQSPKYLFRKEGQNVTLSCEQNLNHDAMYWYRQDPGQGLRLIYYSQIVNDFQKGDIAEGYSVSREKKESFPLTVTSAQKNPTAFYLCASILRQGNTDTQYFGPGTRLTVL.

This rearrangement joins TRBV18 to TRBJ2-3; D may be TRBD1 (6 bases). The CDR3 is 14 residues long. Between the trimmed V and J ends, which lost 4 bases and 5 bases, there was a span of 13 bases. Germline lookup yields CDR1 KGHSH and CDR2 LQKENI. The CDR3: CASSRREGGDTQYF. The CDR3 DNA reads TGTGCCAGCTCACGTCGGGAAGGGGGAGATACGCAGTATTTT.

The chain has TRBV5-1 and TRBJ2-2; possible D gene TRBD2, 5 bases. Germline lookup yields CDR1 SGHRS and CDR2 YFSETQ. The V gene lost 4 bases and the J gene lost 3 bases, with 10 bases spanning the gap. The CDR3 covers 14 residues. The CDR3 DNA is TGCGCCAGCAGCCAGGAGGCCCACACCGGGGAGCTGTTTTTT. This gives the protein CASSQEAHTGELFF.

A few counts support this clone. The CDR3 spells CASTRDIRSGNTIYF. For the CDR3, the DNA is TGTGCCAGCACCCGAGACATCAGATCTGGAAACACCATATATTTT. The chain is built from TRBV6-5 and TRBJ1-3; D not resolved. Trimming took off 7 bases at V and 1 base at J, with 14 bases between the two ends. CDR1 and CDR2 from the germline V gene are MNHEY and SVGAGI. There are 15 residues in the CDR3.

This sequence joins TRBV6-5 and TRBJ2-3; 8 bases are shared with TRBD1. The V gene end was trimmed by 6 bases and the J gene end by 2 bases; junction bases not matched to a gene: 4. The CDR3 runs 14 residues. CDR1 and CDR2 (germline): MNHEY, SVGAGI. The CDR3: CASSQDRATDTQYF. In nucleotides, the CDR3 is TGTGCCAGCAGCCAGGACAGGGCCACAGATACGCAGTATTTT.

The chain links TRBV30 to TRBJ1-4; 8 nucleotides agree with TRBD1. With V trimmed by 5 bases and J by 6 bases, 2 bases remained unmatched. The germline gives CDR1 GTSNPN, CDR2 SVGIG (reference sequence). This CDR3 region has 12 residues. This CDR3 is CAWDRGYEKLFF. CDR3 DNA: TGTGCCTGGGACAGGGGTTATGAAAAACTGTTTTTT.

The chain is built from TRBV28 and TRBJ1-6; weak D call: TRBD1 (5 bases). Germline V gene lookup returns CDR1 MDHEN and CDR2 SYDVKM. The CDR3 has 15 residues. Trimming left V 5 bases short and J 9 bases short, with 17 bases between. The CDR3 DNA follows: TGTGCCAGCAGTAGCCAACAGGTCTCGGGTTCACCCCTCCACTTT. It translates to CASSSQQVSGSPLHF.

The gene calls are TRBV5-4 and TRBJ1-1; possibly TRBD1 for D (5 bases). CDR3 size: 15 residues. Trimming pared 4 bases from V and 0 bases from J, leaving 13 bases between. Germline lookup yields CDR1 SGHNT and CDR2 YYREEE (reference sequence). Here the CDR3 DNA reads TGTGCCAGCAGCCCGATAAGGGGAATGAACACTGAAGCTTTCTTT. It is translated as CASSPIRGMNTEAFF.

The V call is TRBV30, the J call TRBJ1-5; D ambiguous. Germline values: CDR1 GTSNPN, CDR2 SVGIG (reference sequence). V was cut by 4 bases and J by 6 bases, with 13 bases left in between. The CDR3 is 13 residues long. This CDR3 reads CAWTRTSGQPQHF. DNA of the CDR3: TGTGCCTGGACACGGACTTCGGGTCAGCCCCAGCATTTT. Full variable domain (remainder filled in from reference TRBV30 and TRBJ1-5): SQTIHQWPATLVQPVGSPLSLECTVEGTSNPNLYWYRQAAGRGLQLLFYSVGIGQISSEVPQNLSASRPQDRQFILSSKKLLLSDSGFYLCAWTRTSGQPQHFGDGTRLSIL.

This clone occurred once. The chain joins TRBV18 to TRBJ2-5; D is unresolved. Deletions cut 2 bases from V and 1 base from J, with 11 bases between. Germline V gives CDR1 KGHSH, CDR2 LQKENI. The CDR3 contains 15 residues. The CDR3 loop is CASSPRNRPQETQYF. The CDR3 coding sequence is TGTGCCAGCTCACCAAGGAACAGACCCCAAGAGACCCAGTACTTC.

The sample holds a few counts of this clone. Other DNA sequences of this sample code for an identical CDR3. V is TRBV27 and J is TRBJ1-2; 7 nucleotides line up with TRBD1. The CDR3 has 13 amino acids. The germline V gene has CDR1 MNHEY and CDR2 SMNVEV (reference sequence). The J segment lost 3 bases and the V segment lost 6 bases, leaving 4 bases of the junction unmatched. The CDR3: CASRRTGDYGYTF. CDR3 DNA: TGTGCCAGCAGGCGGACAGGTGACTATGGCTACACCTTC.

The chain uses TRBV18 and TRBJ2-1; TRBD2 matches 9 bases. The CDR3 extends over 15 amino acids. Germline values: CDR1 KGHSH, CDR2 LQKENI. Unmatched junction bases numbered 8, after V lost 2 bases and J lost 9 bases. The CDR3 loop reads CASSPAGGTGSEQFF. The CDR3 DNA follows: TGTGCCAGCTCACCAGCGGGAGGGACGGGAAGTGAGCAGTTCTTC.